The 8 T cell receptor beta chains in this list originate from one sample, sequenced in a study of blood T cell repertoires in COVID-19 (dated by TCRdb to between 2020 and 2021). Libraries were prepared through the immunoSEQ multiplex PCR assay. In its TCRdb copy, this immuneACCESS table keeps in-frame sequences only and misses some clones. Where compared with another copy, unresolved V genes explain less than half of these, and the others have no known cause. The sample table lists hundreds of thousands of clones, about 88% of them with a count of one. Together, the top ten hold 9.5% of the sample. The sample was PBMCs or T cells enriched from blood (not recorded which). The receptors were gathered from a woman aged 40 to 50 who had recovered from COVID-19.

The V call is TRBV27, the J call TRBJ1-1; no reliable D call. V was clipped by 4 bases and J by 2 bases, with 11 bases between them. Germline assignment: CDR1 MNHEY and CDR2 SMNVEV (reference sequence). The CDR3 is 14 residues long. The CDR3 loop is CASSWAGPNTEAFF. CDR3 DNA sequence: TGTGCCAGCAGTTGGGCCGGCCCAAACACTGAAGCTTTCTTT.

The chain couples TRBV7-9 to TRBJ2-5; TRBD2 agrees at 7 bases. CDR3 length equals 15 residues. Trimming at V came to 5 bases and at J to 0 bases, leaving 6 bases not matched to a gene. Germline values: CDR1 SEHNR, CDR2 FQNEAQ (reference sequence). CDR3 sequence: CASSAGLPYQETQYF. CDR3 coding DNA: TGTGCCAGCAGCGCGGGACTACCGTACCAAGAGACCCAGTACTTC.

The rearrangement joins TRBV11-2 to TRBJ2-3; TRBD1 might be the D (5 bases). Looked up from germline, CDR1 is SGHAT and CDR2 is FQNNGV. The CDR3 has 15 amino acids. Trimming cost V 5 bases and J 0 bases, with 12 bases left between them. In DNA form, the CDR3 reads TGTGCCAGCAGCCTACTGACAGTTAGCACAGATACGCAGTATTTT. Amino acid sequence: CASSLLTVSTDTQYF.

This chain uses TRBV11-3 with TRBJ2-7; TRBD2 aligns across 12 bases. The germline V gene has CDR1 SGHNT and CDR2 YENEEA. This CDR3 contains 16 residues. J was trimmed by 3 bases and V by 5 bases; bases with no gene match: 8. CDR3 coding DNA: TGTGCCAGCAGCCCAAGGACTAGCGGGAAAGTCTACGAGCAGTACTTC. Translating it yields CASSPRTSGKVYEQYF. The full variable domain, completed using reference TRBV11-3 and TRBJ2-7, is EAGVVQSPRYKIIEKKQPVAFWCNPISGHNTLYWYLQNLGQGPELLIRYENEEAVDDSQLPKDRFSAERLKGVDSTLKIQPAELGDSAVYLCASSPRTSGKVYEQYFGPGTRLTVT.

The chain combines TRBV18 with TRBJ2-7; 9 bases fit TRBD1. V dropped 3 bases and J dropped 12; count of bases not matched to a gene: 12. Per germline, CDR1 KGHSH and CDR2 LQKENI. The CDR3 is 14 amino acids. The CDR3 reads CASSPMTGGLELYF. CDR3 in DNA: TGTGCCAGCTCACCGATGACAGGGGGTTTAGAACTGTACTTC.

V is TRBV28 and J is TRBJ2-1, with a tentative D call TRBD2 (6 bases). Germline CDR1 reads MDHEN; CDR2 reads SYDVKM. The length of the CDR3 is 19 residues. V was cut by 1 base and J by 5 bases, with 24 bases left in between. CDR3 coding DNA: TGTGCCAGCAGTTTATTTCATAGTAGGACTATCTCCTTGAACAATGAGCAGTTCTTC. Translating gives CASSLFHSRTISLNNEQFF.

The chain has TRBV29-1 and TRBJ2-2; D is ambiguous. The CDR3 has 13 residues. The V gene lost 4 bases and the J gene lost 3 bases, with 9 bases spanning the gap. Germline assignment: CDR1 SQVTM and CDR2 ANQGSEA. The CDR3 DNA reads as TGCAGCGTTGGAAGAGTCGACACCGGGGAGCTGTTTTTT. It yields the protein CSVGRVDTGELFF.

The chain employs TRBV27 and TRBJ2-3; D may be TRBD1 (6 bases). The germline gives CDR1 MNHEY, CDR2 SMNVEV (reference sequence). V was pared by 8 bases and J by 4 bases, with 25 bases between. This CDR3 contains 17 residues. CDR3 DNA sequence: TGTGCCAGCCCTTTCACTCCAGGGGATGATTCCCCAGATACGCAGTATTTT. Protein: CASPFTPGDDSPDTQYF.